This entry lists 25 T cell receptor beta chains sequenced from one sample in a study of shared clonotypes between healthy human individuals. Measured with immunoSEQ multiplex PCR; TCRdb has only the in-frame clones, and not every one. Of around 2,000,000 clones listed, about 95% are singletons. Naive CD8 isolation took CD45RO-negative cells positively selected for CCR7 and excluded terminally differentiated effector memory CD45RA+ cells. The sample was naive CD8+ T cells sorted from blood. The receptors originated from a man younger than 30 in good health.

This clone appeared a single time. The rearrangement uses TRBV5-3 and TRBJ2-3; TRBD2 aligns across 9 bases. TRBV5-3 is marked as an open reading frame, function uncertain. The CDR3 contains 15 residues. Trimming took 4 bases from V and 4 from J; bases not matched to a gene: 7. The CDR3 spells CARSQGGRAADTQYF. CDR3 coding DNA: TGTGCCAGAAGCCAAGGCGGGAGGGCCGCAGATACGCAGTATTTT.

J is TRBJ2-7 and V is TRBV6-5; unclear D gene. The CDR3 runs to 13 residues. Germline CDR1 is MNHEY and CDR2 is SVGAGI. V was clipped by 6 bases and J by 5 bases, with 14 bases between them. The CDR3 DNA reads TGTGCCAGCAGCTCCTGGGATGGGGACGAGCAGTACTTC. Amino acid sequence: CASSSWDGDEQYF.

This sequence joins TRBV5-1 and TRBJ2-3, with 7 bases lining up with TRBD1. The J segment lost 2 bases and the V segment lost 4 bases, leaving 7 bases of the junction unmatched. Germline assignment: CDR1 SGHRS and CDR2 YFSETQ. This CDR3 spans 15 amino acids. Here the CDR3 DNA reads TGCGCCAGCAGCAGAAGGGACAGTAACACAGATACGCAGTATTTT. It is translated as CASSRRDSNTDTQYF.

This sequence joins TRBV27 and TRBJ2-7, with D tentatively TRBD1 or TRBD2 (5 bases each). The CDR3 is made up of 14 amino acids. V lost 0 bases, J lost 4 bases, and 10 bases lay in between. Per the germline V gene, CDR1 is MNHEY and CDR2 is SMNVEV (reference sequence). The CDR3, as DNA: TGTGCCAGCAGTTTATCCGGGGACCGTTACGAGCAGTACTTC. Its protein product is CASSLSGDRYEQYF.

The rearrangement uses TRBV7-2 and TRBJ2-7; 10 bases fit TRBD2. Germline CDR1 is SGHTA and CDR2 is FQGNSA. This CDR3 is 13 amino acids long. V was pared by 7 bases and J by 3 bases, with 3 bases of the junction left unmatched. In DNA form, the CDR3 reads TGTGCCAGCACCATAGCGGGAGGCTACGAGCAGTACTTC. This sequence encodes CASTIAGGYEQYF. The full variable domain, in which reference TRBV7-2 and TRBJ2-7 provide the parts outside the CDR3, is GAGVSQSPSNKVTEKGKDVELRCDPISGHTALYWYRQSLGQGLEFLIYFQGNSAPDKSGLPSDRFSAERTGGSVSTLTIQRTQQEDSAVYLCASTIAGGYEQYFGPGTRLTVT.

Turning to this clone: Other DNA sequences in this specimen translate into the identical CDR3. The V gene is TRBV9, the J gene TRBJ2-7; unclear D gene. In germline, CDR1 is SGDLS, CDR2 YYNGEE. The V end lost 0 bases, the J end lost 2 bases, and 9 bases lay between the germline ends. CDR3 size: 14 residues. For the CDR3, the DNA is TGTGCCAGCAGCGTAGACGGCAGAACCTACGAGCAGTACTTC. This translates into CASSVDGRTYEQYF.

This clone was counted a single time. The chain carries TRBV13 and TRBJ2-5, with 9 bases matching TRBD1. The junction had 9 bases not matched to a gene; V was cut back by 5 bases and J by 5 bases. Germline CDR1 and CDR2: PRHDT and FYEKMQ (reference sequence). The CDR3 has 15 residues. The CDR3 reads CASSPGQGLWETQYF. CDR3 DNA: TGTGCCAGCAGCCCGGGACAGGGTTTATGGGAGACCCAGTACTTC.

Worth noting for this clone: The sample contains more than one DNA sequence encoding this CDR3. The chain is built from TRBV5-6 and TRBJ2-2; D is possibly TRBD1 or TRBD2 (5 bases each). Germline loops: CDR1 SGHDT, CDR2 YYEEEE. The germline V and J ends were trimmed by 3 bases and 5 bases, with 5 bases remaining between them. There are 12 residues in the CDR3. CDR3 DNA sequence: TGTGCCAGCAGCTGGGGGACCGGGGAGCTGTTTTTT. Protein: CASSWGTGELFF. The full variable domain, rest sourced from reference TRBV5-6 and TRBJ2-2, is DAGVTQSPTHLIKTRGQQVTLRCSPKSGHDTVSWYQQALGQGPQFIFQYYEEEERQRGNFPDRFSGHQFPNYSSELNVNALLLGDSALYLCASSWGTGELFFGEGSRLTVL.

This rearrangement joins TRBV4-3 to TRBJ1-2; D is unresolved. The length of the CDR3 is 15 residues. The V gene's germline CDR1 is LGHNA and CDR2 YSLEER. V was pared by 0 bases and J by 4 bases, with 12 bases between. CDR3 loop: CASSQEAQPIYGYTF. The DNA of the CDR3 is TGCGCCAGCAGCCAAGAAGCCCAGCCTATCTATGGCTACACCTTC.

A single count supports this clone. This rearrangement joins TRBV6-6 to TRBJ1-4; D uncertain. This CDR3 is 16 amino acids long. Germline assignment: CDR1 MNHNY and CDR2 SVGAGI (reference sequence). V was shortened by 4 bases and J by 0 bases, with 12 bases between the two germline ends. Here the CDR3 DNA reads TGTGCCAGCAGTTCCCTGGACGGGTCAACTAATGAAAAACTGTTTTTT. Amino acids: CASSSLDGSTNEKLFF.

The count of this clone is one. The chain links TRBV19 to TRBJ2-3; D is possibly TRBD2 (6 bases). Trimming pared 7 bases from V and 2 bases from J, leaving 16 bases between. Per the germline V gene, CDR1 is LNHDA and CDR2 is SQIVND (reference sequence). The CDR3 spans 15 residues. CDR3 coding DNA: TGTGCCAGTACCTTAGTCGGGGGAGACACAGATACGCAGTATTTT. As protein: CASTLVGGDTDTQYF.

Here the CDR3 reads CASSEGTVYEQYF. The CDR3 coding sequence is TGTGCCAGCAGTGAAGGGACAGTTTACGAGCAGTACTTC. V is TRBV6-1 and J is TRBJ2-7, with a tentative D call TRBD1 (6 bases). This CDR3 comprises 13 residues. The germline V gene has CDR1 MNHNS and CDR2 SASEGT. The V gene lost 1 base and the J gene lost 4 bases, with 8 bases spanning the gap.

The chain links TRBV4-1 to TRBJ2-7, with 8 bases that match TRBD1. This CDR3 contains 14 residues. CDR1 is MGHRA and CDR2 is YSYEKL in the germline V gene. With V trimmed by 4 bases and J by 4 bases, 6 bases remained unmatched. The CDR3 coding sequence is TGCGCCAGCAGCCTCCTGGACAGGGCTTACGAGCAGTACTTC. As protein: CASSLLDRAYEQYF.

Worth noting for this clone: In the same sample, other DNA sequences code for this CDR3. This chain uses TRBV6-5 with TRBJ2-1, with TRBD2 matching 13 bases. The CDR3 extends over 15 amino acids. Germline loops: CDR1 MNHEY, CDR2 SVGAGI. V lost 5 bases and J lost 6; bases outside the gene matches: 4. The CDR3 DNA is TGTGCCAGCAGTCTACTAGCGGGGGGGCCCAATGAGCAGTTCTTC. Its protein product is CASSLLAGGPNEQFF.

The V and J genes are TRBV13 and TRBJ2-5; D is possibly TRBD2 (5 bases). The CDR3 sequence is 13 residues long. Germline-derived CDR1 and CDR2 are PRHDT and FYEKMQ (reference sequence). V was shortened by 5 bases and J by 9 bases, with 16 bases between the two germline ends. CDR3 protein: CASSPRGYIPQYF. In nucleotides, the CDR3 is TGTGCCAGCAGCCCACGGGGTTACATCCCCCAGTACTTC.

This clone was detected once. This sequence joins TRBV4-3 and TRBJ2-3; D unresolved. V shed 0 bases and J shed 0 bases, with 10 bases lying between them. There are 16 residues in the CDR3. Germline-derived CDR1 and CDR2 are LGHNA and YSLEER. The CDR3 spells CASSQDWSSSTDTQYF. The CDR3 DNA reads TGCGCCAGCAGCCAAGATTGGAGTAGTAGCACAGATACGCAGTATTTT.

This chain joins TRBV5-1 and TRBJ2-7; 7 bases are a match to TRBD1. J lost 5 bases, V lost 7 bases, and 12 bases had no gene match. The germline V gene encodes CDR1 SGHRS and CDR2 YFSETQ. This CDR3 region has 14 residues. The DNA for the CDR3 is TGCGCCAGCGCTTTTGACAGGGAATATCACGAGCAGTACTTC. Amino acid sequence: CASAFDREYHEQYF.

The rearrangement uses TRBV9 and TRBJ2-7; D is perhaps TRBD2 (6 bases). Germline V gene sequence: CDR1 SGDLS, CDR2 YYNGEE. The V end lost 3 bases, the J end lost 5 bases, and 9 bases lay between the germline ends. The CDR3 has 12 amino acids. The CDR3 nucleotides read TGTGCCAGCAGCGCCGGCGGGAACGAGCAGTACTTC. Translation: CASSAGGNEQYF.

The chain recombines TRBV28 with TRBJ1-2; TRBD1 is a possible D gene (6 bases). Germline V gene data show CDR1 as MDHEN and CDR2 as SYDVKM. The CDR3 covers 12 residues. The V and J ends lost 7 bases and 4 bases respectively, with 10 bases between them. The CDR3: CASTGQTYGYTF. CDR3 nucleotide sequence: TGTGCCAGCACCGGACAGACCTATGGCTACACCTTC.

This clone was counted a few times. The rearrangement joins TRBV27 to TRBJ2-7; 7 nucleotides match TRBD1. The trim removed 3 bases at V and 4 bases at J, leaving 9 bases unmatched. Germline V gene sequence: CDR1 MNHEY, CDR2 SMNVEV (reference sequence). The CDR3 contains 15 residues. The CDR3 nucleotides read TGTGCCAGCAGTTTTTCACGACAGGGTAATTACGAGCAGTACTTC. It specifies CASSFSRQGNYEQYF.

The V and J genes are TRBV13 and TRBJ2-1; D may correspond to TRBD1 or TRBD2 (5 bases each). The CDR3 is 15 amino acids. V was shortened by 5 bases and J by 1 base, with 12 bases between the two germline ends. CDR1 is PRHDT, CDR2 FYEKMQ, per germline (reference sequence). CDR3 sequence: CASSEGRGSYNEQFF. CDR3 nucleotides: TGTGCCAGCAGCGAGGGACGAGGGTCCTACAATGAGCAGTTCTTC.

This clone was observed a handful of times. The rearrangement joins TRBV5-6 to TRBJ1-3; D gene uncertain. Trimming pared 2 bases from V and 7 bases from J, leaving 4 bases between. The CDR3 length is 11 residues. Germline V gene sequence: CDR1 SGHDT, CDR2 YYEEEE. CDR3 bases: TGTGCCAGCAGCTTCGCGAACACCATATATTTT. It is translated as CASSFANTIYF.

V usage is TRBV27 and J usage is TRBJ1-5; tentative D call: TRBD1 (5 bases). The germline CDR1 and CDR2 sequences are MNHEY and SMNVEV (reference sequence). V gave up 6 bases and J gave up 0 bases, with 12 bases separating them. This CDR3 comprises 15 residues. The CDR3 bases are TGTGCCAGCAGGCGCGACAGTTATAGCAATCAGCCCCAGCATTTT. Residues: CASRRDSYSNQPQHF.

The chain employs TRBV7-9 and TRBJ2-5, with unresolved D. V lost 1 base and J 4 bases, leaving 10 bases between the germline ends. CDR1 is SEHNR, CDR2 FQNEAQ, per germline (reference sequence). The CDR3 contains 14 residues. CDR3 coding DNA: TGTGCCAGCAGCTTAGAGGGCCCCGTAGAGACCCAGTACTTC. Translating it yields CASSLEGPVETQYF. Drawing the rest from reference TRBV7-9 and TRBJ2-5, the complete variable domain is DTGVSQNPRHKITKRGQNVTFRCDPISEHNRLYWYRQTLGQGPEFLTYFQNEAQLEKSRLLSDRFSAERPKGSFSTLEIQRTEQGDSAMYLCASSLEGPVETQYFGPGTRLLVL.

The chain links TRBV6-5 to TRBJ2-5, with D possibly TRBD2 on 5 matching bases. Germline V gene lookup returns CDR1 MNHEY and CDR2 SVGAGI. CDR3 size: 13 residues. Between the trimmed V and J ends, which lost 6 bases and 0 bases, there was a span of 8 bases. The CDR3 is CASSPGYQETQYF. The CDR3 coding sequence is TGTGCCAGCAGCCCGGGGTACCAAGAGACCCAGTACTTC.